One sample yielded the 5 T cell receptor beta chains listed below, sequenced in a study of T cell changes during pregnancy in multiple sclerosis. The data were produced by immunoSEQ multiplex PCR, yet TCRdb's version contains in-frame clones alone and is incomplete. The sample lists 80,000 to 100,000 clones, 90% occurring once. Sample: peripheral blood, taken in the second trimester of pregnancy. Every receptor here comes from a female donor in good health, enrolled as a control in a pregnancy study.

CDR3 amino acids: CASSAAGTGREKTQYF. Here the CDR3 DNA reads TGTGCCAGCAGTGCCGCCGGGACAGGGCGGGAAAAGACCCAGTACTTC. The rearrangement joins TRBV25-1 to TRBJ2-5; 9 nucleotides align to TRBD1. The length of the CDR3 is 16 residues. In germline, CDR1 is MGHDK, CDR2 SYGVNS. Germline trimming cut 4 bases from V and 6 bases from J; bases unmatched to any gene: 12.

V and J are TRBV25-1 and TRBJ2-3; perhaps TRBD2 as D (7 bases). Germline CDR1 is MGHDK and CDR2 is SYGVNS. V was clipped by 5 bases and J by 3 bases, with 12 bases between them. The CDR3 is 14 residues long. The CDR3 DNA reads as TGTGCCAGCAGTCCGGGGGGCTGGACAGATACGCAGTATTTT. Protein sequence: CASSPGGWTDTQYF.

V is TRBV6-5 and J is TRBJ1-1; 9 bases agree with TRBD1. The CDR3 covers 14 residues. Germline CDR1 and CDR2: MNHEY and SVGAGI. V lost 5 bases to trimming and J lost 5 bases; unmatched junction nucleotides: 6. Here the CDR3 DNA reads TGTGCCAGCAGTGGGACAGGGAGAGAGACTGAAGCTTTCTTT. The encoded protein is CASSGTGRETEAFF.

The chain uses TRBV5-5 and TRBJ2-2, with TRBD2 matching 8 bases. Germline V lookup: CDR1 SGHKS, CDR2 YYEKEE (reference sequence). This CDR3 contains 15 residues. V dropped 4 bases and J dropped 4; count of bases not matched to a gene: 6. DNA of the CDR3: TGTGCCAGCAGCCGGGAGGGGATCAGCACCGGGGAGCTGTTTTTT. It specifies CASSREGISTGELFF.

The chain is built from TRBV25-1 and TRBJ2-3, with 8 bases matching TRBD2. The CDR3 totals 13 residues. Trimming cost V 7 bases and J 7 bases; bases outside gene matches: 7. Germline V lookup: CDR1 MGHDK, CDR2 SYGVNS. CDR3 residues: CASTRAGVYTQYF. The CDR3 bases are TGTGCCAGCACCCGAGCGGGAGTGTATACGCAGTATTTT.